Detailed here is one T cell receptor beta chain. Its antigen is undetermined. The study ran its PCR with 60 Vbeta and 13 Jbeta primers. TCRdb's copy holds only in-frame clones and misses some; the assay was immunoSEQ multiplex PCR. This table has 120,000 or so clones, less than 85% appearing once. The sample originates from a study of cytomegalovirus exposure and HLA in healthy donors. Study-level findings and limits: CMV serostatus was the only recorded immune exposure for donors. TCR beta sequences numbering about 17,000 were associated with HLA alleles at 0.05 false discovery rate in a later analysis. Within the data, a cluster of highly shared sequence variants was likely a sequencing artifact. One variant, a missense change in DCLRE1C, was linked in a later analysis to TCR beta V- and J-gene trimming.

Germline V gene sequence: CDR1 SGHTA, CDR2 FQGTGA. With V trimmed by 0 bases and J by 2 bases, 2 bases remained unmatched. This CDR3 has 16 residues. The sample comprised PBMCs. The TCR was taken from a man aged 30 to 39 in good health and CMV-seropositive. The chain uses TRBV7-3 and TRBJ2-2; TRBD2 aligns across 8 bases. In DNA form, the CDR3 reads TGTGCCAGCAGCTTAACCGGGGGGGCTAACACCGGGGAGCTGTTTTTT. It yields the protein CASSLTGGANTGELFF.